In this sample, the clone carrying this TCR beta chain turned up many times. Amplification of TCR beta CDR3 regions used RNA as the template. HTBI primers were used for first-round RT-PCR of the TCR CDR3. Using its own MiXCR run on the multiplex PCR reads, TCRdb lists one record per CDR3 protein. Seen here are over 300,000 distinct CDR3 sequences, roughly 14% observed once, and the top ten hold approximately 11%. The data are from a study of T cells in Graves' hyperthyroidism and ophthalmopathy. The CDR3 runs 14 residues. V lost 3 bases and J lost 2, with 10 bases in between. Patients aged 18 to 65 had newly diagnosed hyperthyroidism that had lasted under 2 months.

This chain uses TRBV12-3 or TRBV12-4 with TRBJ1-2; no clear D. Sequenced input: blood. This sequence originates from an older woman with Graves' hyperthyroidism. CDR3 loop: CASSFRTRNYGYTF. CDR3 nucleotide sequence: TGTGCCAGCAGTTTTCGGACGAGGAACTATGGCTACACCTTC.